This T cell receptor (beta chain) was sequenced for a study of shared clonotypes between healthy human individuals (dated by TCRdb to the early 2020s). The study in broad terms: Three men and a couple of women, aged 18 to 49 years, made up the cohort. To increase sequencing depth and limit assay-specific biases, TCR repertoire library preparation and sequencing were carried out by different laboratories using diverse techniques. Blood TCR repertoires of roughly five healthy adults were deeply sequenced to estimate repertoire size and the extent of clonotype sharing between individuals. Leukapheresis yielded between about 0.85 and 9 billion PBMCs per donor. Per donor, three plates each were used for CD4 naive and CD4 memory, two for CD8 naive, and one for CD8 memory. Results the study describes overall, beyond this receptor: Naive subsets generally had larger estimated clonotype richness than memory subsets. Sampling was restricted to blood, and TCR repertoires in tissue are likely to differ from TCR repertoires in blood. Higher generation probabilities were observed for clonotypes shared by all four sorted-subset donors than for non-shared clonotypes. Incomplete sequencing was indicated by rarefaction of sorted-subset datasets, despite the large sequencing depth. Across several donors, about 4.5% of naive CD4, roughly 3.3% of naive CD8, under 2.5% of memory CD4, and under 0.45% of memory CD8 clonotypes were shared. Based on pairwise subsampling, the degree of clonotype sharing among donors was expected to be affected by sequencing depth. The genetic and exposure-history diversity represented was limited by the small number of donors.

The junction shows trimming of 4 bases on V and 0 bases on J, plus 4 bases between the germline ends. The germline V gene yields SGHTA for CDR1 and FQGNSA for CDR2. The CDR3 runs 13 residues from the cysteine to the phenylalanine. The retained sequence is limited to the CDR3, 39 bases, with the frame set at the first base. In the case of this clone: It has no known antigen specificity. Within one base of it there is no much larger clone, and no base qualities were kept.

Using the deep immunoSEQ assay, TCR CDR3 regions were amplified from genomic DNA by multiplex PCR. For each cell subset, the extracted genomic DNA was distributed evenly across all wells of several immunoSEQ 96-well plates, and each plate served as one replicate. For sorted subsets, around 200 ng genomic DNA, equal to 25,000 to 35,000 T cell genomes, was loaded into each replicate PCR. Purified libraries were quantified with a Qubit 3.0 fluorometer, sized on a Bioanalyzer 2100, and re-quantified with the KAPA Library Quantification kit. Each immunoSEQ 96-well plate was sequenced on its own single-read 150-cycle Illumina NextSeq 550 flow cell. Per the source publication's procedure: Because the immunoSEQ output held only junctional sequences and lacked quality scores, the filtering could not match the filtering applied to full-length reads. To assign V/J genes and CDR3, sequences were annotated against IMGT germline references using PyIR, a Python wrapper for IgBLAST v1.9. Reads were removed for weak V/J assignments (E-value above 1e-6), missing CDR3, stop codons, out-of-frame junctions, or ambiguous translated residues. V3J clonotypes were defined as sequences sharing the same inferred V gene, J gene, and CDR3 amino acid sequence. The percentage overlap between two repertoires was calculated by dividing the number of shared unique clonotypes by the size of the smaller repertoire. Repertoire richness was assessed with RTK rarefaction, the Chao1 estimator, and Recon v2.1 estimates of unobserved clonotypes. Generation probabilities were computed with OLGA for all TCRbeta clonotypes obtained by the gDNA method from a handful of donors. Entries here come from immuneACCESS through TCRdb and include only in-frame sequences with V and J called. Some clones fail to appear in such tables; in the studies checked, an unresolved V gene covers under half of the shortfall, and the cause of the remainder is unknown. From that table come the V and J calls and clone size; the DNA was used to work out D and trimming. In all, the sample holds approximately 720,000 clones, and 60% to 80% of those were seen once. Of the sample, about 2% is held by the ten largest clones.

The donors were healthy, HIV-negative adults with no recently reported acute infections or vaccinations. Every donor was a Caucasian adult living in Nashville, Tennessee, USA. CD4+ T cells were enriched by magnetic negative selection; naive cells were then positively selected on CD45RA, and the negative fraction formed the memory subset. Blood was collected by leukapheresis, and PBMCs were isolated by Ficoll-Histopaque density gradient centrifugation and then cryopreserved in liquid nitrogen vapor phase. Analytical flow cytometry was used to check the purity and quantity of each magnetically sorted T cell population. From each sorted fraction, genomic DNA was isolated and quantified by UV absorbance on a Nanodrop 2000c.

The sequenced sample consisted of memory CD4+ T cells sorted from blood. The cell subset or site label corresponds to: CD45RA-negative fraction. The chain uses TRBV7-2 and TRBJ1-5, with no confidently assigned D gene. This TCR derives from a woman in her 30s in good health. The CDR3 sequence is CASSSRSNQPQHF. The DNA is as follows: TGTGCCAGCAGCTCCCGTAGCAATCAGCCCCAGCATTTT.